This T cell receptor (beta chain) was observed in a study of T cell changes during pregnancy in multiple sclerosis. The trim removed 0 bases at V and 6 bases at J, leaving 4 bases unmatched. Looked up from germline, CDR1 is MRHNA and CDR2 is SNTAGT. The CDR3 covers 15 residues. Some clones are missing from TCRdb's copy, which holds only in-frame ones; the method was immunoSEQ multiplex PCR. This sample has 55,000 to 65,000 clones, with over 90% found just once. The chain links TRBV6-4 to TRBJ2-1; 8 bases fit TRBD2. This sequence was found in a female donor with multiple sclerosis, enrolled in a pregnancy study. The sample was CD8+ T cells from peripheral blood mononuclear cells, taken in the third trimester of pregnancy. CDR3 protein: CASSDSNSGINEQFF. The CDR3 nucleotides are TGTGCCAGCAGTGACTCGAATAGCGGGATCAATGAGCAGTTCTTC.